A selection of T cell receptor beta chains follows, all from one sample in a study of untreated major depressive disorder. Here immunoSEQ multiplex PCR was the method, and the copy in TCRdb shows in-frame clones only, minus some. The sample includes approximately 20,000 clones, about 85% seen only once; the top ten take about 0.82%. The sample consisted of CD4+ T cells from PBMCs. Source of these receptors: a woman aged 25 to 39 in good health. The CDR3 runs from the conserved cysteine through the conserved F or W. Each record gives: CDR3 protein, J gene, CDR3 length, V gene.

CDR3aa: CASKYQETQYF; j_gene: TRBJ2-5; len: 11; v_gene: TRBV2
CDR3aa: CASSEALQPYGTDTQYF; j_gene: TRBJ2-3; len: 17; v_gene: TRBV6-1
CDR3aa: CASRSLGQGGTDTQYF; j_gene: TRBJ2-3; len: 16; v_gene: TRBV19
CDR3aa: CASSDFGQGNSPLHF; j_gene: TRBJ1-6; len: 15; v_gene: TRBV25-1
CDR3aa: CASSPLGRGTANTGELFF; j_gene: TRBJ2-2; len: 18; v_gene: TRBV18
CDR3aa: CASSTTGGAYNEQFF; j_gene: TRBJ2-1; len: 15; v_gene: TRBV18
CDR3aa: CASSLMSGRASHEQYF; j_gene: TRBJ2-7; len: 16; v_gene: TRBV7-2
CDR3aa: CASSYLALRGANVLTF; j_gene: TRBJ2-6; len: 16; v_gene: TRBV6-6
CDR3aa: CASSDRGGYGYTF; j_gene: TRBJ1-2; len: 13; v_gene: TRBV7-2
CDR3aa: CASSQDGFVSSGANVLTF; j_gene: TRBJ2-6; len: 18; v_gene: TRBV4-3
CDR3aa: CASKVYSGEEQFF; j_gene: TRBJ2-1; len: 13; v_gene: TRBV27
CDR3aa: CASSLALDAGELFF; j_gene: TRBJ2-2; len: 14; v_gene: TRBV7-9
CDR3aa: CASSPGQTKIANTGELFF; j_gene: TRBJ2-2; len: 18; v_gene: TRBV5-1
CDR3aa: CASSFPSGEAYEQYF; j_gene: TRBJ2-7; len: 15; v_gene: TRBV5-4
CDR3aa: CASSSPRTGKETQYF; j_gene: TRBJ2-5; len: 15; v_gene: TRBV28
CDR3aa: CATSPAKVFPGELFF; j_gene: TRBJ2-2; len: 15; v_gene: TRBV15
CDR3aa: CASRGGEAYGYTF; j_gene: TRBJ1-2; len: 13; v_gene: TRBV28
CDR3aa: CASSSLAGGPDEQYF; j_gene: TRBJ2-7; len: 15; v_gene: TRBV19
CDR3aa: CASSEERANNEQFF; j_gene: TRBJ2-1; len: 14; v_gene: TRBV2
CDR3aa: CASRPGLGYEQYF; j_gene: TRBJ2-7; len: 13; v_gene: TRBV2
CDR3aa: CSALLSLGYTF; j_gene: TRBJ1-2; len: 11; v_gene: TRBV20-1
CDR3aa: CATSRGDRLSNYGYTF; j_gene: TRBJ1-2; len: 16; v_gene: TRBV15
CDR3aa: CASSLIADANTGELFF; j_gene: TRBJ2-2; len: 16; v_gene: TRBV7-3
CDR3aa: CASSLGGRGETQYF; j_gene: TRBJ2-5; len: 14; v_gene: TRBV6-6
CDR3aa: CASSQEIAPKPSYNEQFF; j_gene: TRBJ2-1; len: 18; v_gene: TRBV4-2
CDR3aa: CASSLEGGQAYGYTF; j_gene: TRBJ1-2; len: 15; v_gene: TRBV5-1
CDR3aa: CAWSDQGIVAGGGYEQFF; j_gene: TRBJ2-1; len: 18; v_gene: TRBV30
CDR3aa: CASSQEQGGGGNTIYF; j_gene: TRBJ1-3; len: 16; v_gene: TRBV4-1
CDR3aa: CASSLEPGDRAEAFF; j_gene: TRBJ1-1; len: 15; v_gene: TRBV11-2
CDR3aa: CAWSVQGGAKNIQYF; j_gene: TRBJ2-4; len: 15; v_gene: TRBV30
CDR3aa: CASSLGGISNQPQHF; j_gene: TRBJ1-5; len: 15; v_gene: TRBV28
CDR3aa: CASSRTPPHEQYF; j_gene: TRBJ2-7; len: 13; v_gene: TRBV19
CDR3aa: CASSSRDASQETQYF; j_gene: TRBJ2-5; len: 15; v_gene: TRBV5-1
CDR3aa: CASRAAGTENEKLFF; j_gene: TRBJ1-4; len: 15; v_gene: TRBV2
CDR3aa: CASSFPGANTGELFF; j_gene: TRBJ2-2; len: 15; v_gene: TRBV7-3
CDR3aa: CASSYFRDPNGEKLFF; j_gene: TRBJ1-4; len: 16; v_gene: TRBV6-6
CDR3aa: CASSLREGYGYTF; j_gene: TRBJ1-2; len: 13; v_gene: TRBV6-5
CDR3aa: CASSQVFRRTEAFF; j_gene: TRBJ1-1; len: 14; v_gene: TRBV4-1
CDR3aa: CASVTSGRVLETQYF; j_gene: TRBJ2-5; len: 15; v_gene: TRBV28
CDR3aa: CASSREQRSGNTIYF; j_gene: TRBJ1-3; len: 15; v_gene: TRBV6-5
CDR3aa: CASSRPPGETYEQYF; j_gene: TRBJ2-7; len: 15; v_gene: TRBV6-1
CDR3aa: CASRDREADTQYF; j_gene: TRBJ2-3; len: 13; v_gene: TRBV7-9
CDR3aa: CASSLGTGENYGYTF; j_gene: TRBJ1-2; len: 15; v_gene: TRBV5-1
CDR3aa: CASIQGPGELFF; j_gene: TRBJ2-2; len: 12; v_gene: TRBV21-1
CDR3aa: CASSRDTANTYEQYF; j_gene: TRBJ2-7; len: 15; v_gene: TRBV28
CDR3aa: CSVGQGVYGYTF; j_gene: TRBJ1-2; len: 12; v_gene: TRBV29-1
CDR3aa: CASNGQGAGEQYF; j_gene: TRBJ2-7; len: 13; v_gene: TRBV28
CDR3aa: CASSRENTGIGNTIYF; j_gene: TRBJ1-3; len: 16; v_gene: TRBV4-1
CDR3aa: CASSLAPGGGDTGELFF; j_gene: TRBJ2-2; len: 17; v_gene: TRBV5-1
CDR3aa: CATSSRDRSSYEQYF; j_gene: TRBJ2-7; len: 15; v_gene: TRBV15
CDR3aa: CASRAGTGTVEQFF; j_gene: TRBJ2-1; len: 14; v_gene: TRBV6-1
CDR3aa: CASSSTRASYEQYF; j_gene: TRBJ2-7; len: 14; v_gene: TRBV7-2
CDR3aa: CASRWDAYYEQYF; j_gene: TRBJ2-7; len: 13; v_gene: TRBV2
CDR3aa: CASSQHTTSGSNEQFF; j_gene: TRBJ2-1; len: 16; v_gene: TRBV4-2